A single T cell receptor (beta chain) is shown here with its context. When the RNA was reverse transcribed, random hexamers were used with an input of roughly 0.5 to 1 ug. An immunoSEQ multiplex PCR amplified TCR beta CDR3 over 54 Vbeta and 13 Jbeta. MiXCR, run by TCRdb on the immunoSEQ multiplex PCR reads, gives a single entry per CDR3 protein. This table holds roughly 200,000 distinct CDR3 sequences, around nine tenths found once. These data belong to a study of CD8 T cells in Susac syndrome. V dropped 4 bases and J dropped 1 base, with 8 bases sitting between them. The germline V gene encodes CDR1 SGHRS and CDR2 YFSETQ. The CDR3 totals 13 residues. Peripheral blood CD8+ and CD4+ T cells were profiled by TCR beta sequencing. Patients having Susac syndrome satisfied recently defined diagnostic criteria for definite or probable disease. Bulk CD8+ and CD4+ cells came from magnetic negative isolation; CD8+ TEMRA by FACS.

V and J are TRBV5-1 and TRBJ1-1; D not resolved. The receptor was isolated from a human donor with Susac syndrome. The specimen was CD4+ T cells from PBMCs. CDR3 sequence: CASSSKQNTEAFF. DNA for the CDR3: TGCGCCAGCAGCAGTAAGCAGAACACTGAAGCTTTCTTT.